Shown below are 23 T cell receptor beta chains from a single sample sequenced in a study of cytomegalovirus exposure and HLA in healthy donors. The PCR was carried out with 60 Vbeta primers and 13 Jbeta primers. This table comes from immunoSEQ multiplex PCR, and its TCRdb copy is limited to in-frame clones, with some not included. The sample has about 130,000 clones; 70% to 85% are singletons. Sequencing used PBMCs. These receptors were obtained from a woman between 18 and 29 years old in good health and CMV-seropositive.

CDR3 sequence: CSVVVAGIYNEQFF. CDR3 DNA: TGCAGCGTTGTGGTAGCGGGAATATACAATGAGCAGTTCTTC. The chain uses TRBV29-1 and TRBJ2-1; 8 bases match TRBD2. Germline V gene sequence: CDR1 SQVTM, CDR2 ANQGSEA. V trimming: 4 bases; J trimming: 4 bases; junction bases outside the gene matches: 6. The CDR3 loop spans 14 amino acids.

The chain has TRBV6-7 and TRBJ1-1, with TRBD1 matching 10 bases. TRBV6-7 qualifies as an ORF whose function is uncertain. The ends lost 0 bases at V and 11 bases at J; junction bases unmatched: 9. CDR3 length: 15 amino acids. In DNA form, the CDR3 reads TGTGCCAGCAGTTACTCGATCAGGGACAGGGGTTTGGCTTTCTTT. Its protein is CASSYSIRDRGLAFF.

This chain joins TRBV28 and TRBJ1-6; possible D gene TRBD1, 6 bases. CDR1 MDHEN and CDR2 SYDVKM come from the germline V gene. The CDR3 length is 14 residues. The V end lost 6 bases, the J end lost 8 bases, and 14 bases lay between the germline ends. CDR3 residues: CASSPGTKDSPLHF. The CDR3 DNA sequence: TGTGCCAGCAGCCCAGGGACAAAGGATTCACCCCTCCACTTT. Variable domain in full (rest from reference TRBV28 and TRBJ1-6): DVKVTQSSRYLVKRTGEKVFLECVQDMDHENMFWYRQDPGLGLRLIYFSYDVKMKEKGDIPEGYSVSREKKERFSLILESASTNQTSMYLCASSPGTKDSPLHFGNGTRLTVT.

This chain connects TRBV7-2 to TRBJ2-1; 9 bases fit TRBD2. Trimming at V came to 5 bases and at J to 2 bases, leaving 7 bases not matched to a gene. In germline, CDR1 is SGHTA, CDR2 FQGNSA. The CDR3 extends over 16 amino acids. The CDR3 nucleotides read TGTGCCAGCAGCCCAGGCTCTAGCGGGGCCTACAATGAGCAGTTCTTC. Translated: CASSPGSSGAYNEQFF.

This chain connects TRBV15 to TRBJ2-1; the D gene is possibly TRBD2 (6 bases). The germline CDR1 and CDR2 sequences are LNHNV and YYDKDF (reference sequence). The V end lost 4 bases, the J end lost 5 bases, and 12 bases lay between the germline ends. The CDR3 consists of 14 residues. The CDR3 region has the DNA TGTGCCACCAGCATCCAATGGGGGGACAATGAGCAGTTCTTC. It is translated as CATSIQWGDNEQFF.

Worth noting for this clone: The junction departs from the called germline gene at one end, perhaps through a read error. V gene TRBV7-7 combines with J gene TRBJ2-1; 7 bases are shared with TRBD2. In germline, CDR1 is SSHAT, CDR2 FNYEAQ (reference sequence). The CDR3 runs to 14 residues. The CDR3 spells CASSSSGAYNEQFF. CDR3 DNA sequence: TGTGCTAGCAGCTCGAGCGGGGCCTACAATGAGCAGTTCTTC.

This chain connects TRBV2 to TRBJ2-7; 9 bases map to TRBD2. This CDR3 has 15 amino acids. The V gene end was trimmed by 1 base and the J gene end by 3 bases; junction bases not matched to a gene: 4. The germline gives CDR1 SNHLY, CDR2 FYNNEI. The CDR3 DNA is TGTGCCAGCAGTGAAGAAGCGGGGGGCTTCTACGAGCAGTACTTC. Translation gives CASSEEAGGFYEQYF.

V is TRBV6-6 and J is TRBJ2-7; TRBD2 agrees at 8 bases. The CDR3 extends over 15 amino acids. The V gene's germline CDR1 is MNHNY and CDR2 SVGAGI (reference sequence). The V gene end was trimmed by 4 bases and the J gene end by 0 bases; junction bases not matched to a gene: 5. The CDR3 here is CASSLSGGDSYEQYF. The CDR3 DNA sequence: TGTGCCAGCAGTTTATCGGGGGGGGACTCCTACGAGCAGTACTTC.

The V and J genes are TRBV9 and TRBJ1-3; no definite D call. CDR3 size: 15 residues. Trimming stripped 0 bases from V and 0 bases from J, with 7 bases between. The germline gives CDR1 SGDLS, CDR2 YYNGEE. The CDR3 spells CASSVDSSSGNTIYF. DNA for the CDR3: TGTGCCAGCAGCGTAGACAGCAGCTCTGGAAACACCATATATTTT.

The chain uses TRBV11-2 and TRBJ2-3; TRBD2 agrees at 7 bases. The CDR3 runs to 17 residues. Losses at the gene ends were 1 base for V and 2 bases for J; bases not matched to a gene: 9. Germline V lookup: CDR1 SGHAT, CDR2 FQNNGV. CDR3 in amino acids: CASSLGFYERDTDTQYF. The CDR3 DNA sequence: TGTGCCAGCAGCTTAGGTTTCTACGAGCGGGACACAGATACGCAGTATTTT.

This chain joins TRBV10-2 and TRBJ2-7, with TRBD2 identical over 7 bases. Losses at the gene ends were 0 bases for V and 3 bases for J; bases not matched to a gene: 17. Germline lookup yields CDR1 WSHSY and CDR2 SAAADI. This CDR3 spans 19 amino acids. CDR3 protein: CASSESVRFLTTSDYEQYF. The DNA for the CDR3 is TGCGCCAGCAGTGAGTCTGTGCGTTTTCTAACTACTAGCGACTACGAGCAGTACTTC.

This chain uses TRBV19 with TRBJ2-7, with D perhaps matching TRBD1 (6 bases). The CDR3 is 13 amino acids. V was pared by 2 bases and J by 3 bases, with 8 bases between. The V gene's germline CDR1 is LNHDA and CDR2 SQIVND (reference sequence). The CDR3 region has the DNA TGTGCCAGTAGTATATTCAGGGGCTACGAGCAGTACTTC. Protein sequence: CASSIFRGYEQYF.

This clone was found once. This chain joins TRBV19 and TRBJ1-5; 7 positions match TRBD1. This CDR3 has 16 residues. Germline V lookup: CDR1 LNHDA, CDR2 SQIVND (reference sequence). The V gene end was trimmed by 4 bases and the J gene end by 1 base; junction bases not matched to a gene: 7. Here the CDR3 reads CASSTTGSNSNQPQHF. The CDR3 bases are TGTGCCAGTAGTACGACAGGGAGTAACAGCAATCAGCCCCAGCATTTT.

The rearrangement uses TRBV7-8 and TRBJ1-2; TRBD1 matches 7 bases. The CDR3 sequence is 13 residues long. Germline V gives CDR1 SGHVS, CDR2 FQNEAQ. With 4 bases clipped from V and 4 bases from J, the junction kept 3 bases outside the gene matches. The CDR3: CASSSRDSYGYTF. The CDR3 nucleotides read TGTGCCAGCAGCTCCAGGGACAGCTATGGCTACACCTTC.

The table lists this clone with a count of one. Its ends do not fully match the called genes, so a read error is possible. The chain recombines TRBV7-7 with TRBJ2-3, with TRBD2 identical over 10 bases. The CDR3 runs to 16 residues. Germline values: CDR1 SSHAT, CDR2 FNYEAQ (reference sequence). The CDR3 is CASSLAGGTSTDTQYF. The CDR3 coding sequence is TGTGCTAGCAGCTTAGCGGGGGGTACGAGCACAGATACGCAGTATTTT.

The rearrangement joins TRBV7-6 to TRBJ1-5; maybe TRBD1 (5 bases). This CDR3 comprises 16 residues. Germline values: CDR1 SGHVS, CDR2 FNYEAQ. The germline V and J ends were trimmed by 4 bases and 1 base, with 14 bases remaining between them. The DNA of the CDR3 is TGTGCCAGCAGCTCGGGATGGGGGGACAGCAATCAGCCCCAGCATTTT. Its protein is CASSSGWGDSNQPQHF.

The V call is TRBV6-1, the J call TRBJ2-3, with a weak D call TRBD1 (5 bases). V lost 4 bases to trimming and J lost 2 bases, with 16 bases between them. The CDR3 totals 16 residues. CDR1 and CDR2 (germline): MNHNS, SASEGT. CDR3 DNA sequence: TGTGCCAGCAGTGTGTGGGCAGGGCCGTCCACAGATACGCAGTATTTT. Translation: CASSVWAGPSTDTQYF.

Of note for this clone: The DNA is left out, because the CDR3 cannot be placed on it with certainty; the CDR3 is given as TCRdb lists it. The rearrangement joins TRBV7-9 to TRBJ2-1; the D call in the table, TRBD2, was not verified against the DNA. The CDR3 is 14 amino acids in total, end residues counted. Germline V CDR1 and CDR2: SEHNR, FQNEAQ (reference sequence). Here the CDR3 reads CASSSPIRFGEQFF.

The chain uses TRBV11-2 and TRBJ2-3; 12 nucleotides align to TRBD2. V shed 0 bases and J 4 bases; nucleotides not matched to a gene: 8. CDR1 and CDR2 (germline): SGHAT, FQNNGV. CDR3 length: 18 residues. CDR3 sequence reads: CASSLDRWGLAGPDTQYF. DNA for the CDR3: TGTGCCAGCAGCTTAGATCGTTGGGGACTAGCGGGCCCAGATACGCAGTATTTT.

The chain's CDR3 is CASSYDRSNTGELFF. The DNA for the CDR3 is TGTGCCAGCAGTTACGACAGGTCGAACACCGGGGAGCTGTTTTTT. The genes are TRBV6-6 and TRBJ2-2; D possibly corresponds to TRBD1 (6 bases). Per the germline V gene, CDR1 is MNHNY and CDR2 is SVGAGI (reference sequence). The CDR3 is made up of 15 amino acids. V was trimmed by 2 bases and J by 0 bases, leaving 7 bases between them.

This rearrangement joins TRBV7-3 to TRBJ2-3, with a tentative D call TRBD2 (5 bases). The CDR3 has 15 residues. Germline V lookup: CDR1 SGHTA, CDR2 FQGTGA. V was trimmed by 0 bases and J by 2 bases, leaving 9 bases between them. This CDR3 reads CASSLTSGATDTQYF. DNA for the CDR3: TGTGCCAGCAGCTTAACAAGCGGAGCCACAGATACGCAGTATTTT.

The chain carries TRBV18 and TRBJ1-1; TRBD1 matches 7 bases. CDR3 length: 14 residues. Germline-derived CDR1 and CDR2 are KGHSH and LQKENI. V lost 3 bases to trimming and J lost 4 bases; unmatched junction nucleotides: 5. The CDR3 spells CASSPEGASTEAFF. The DNA of the CDR3 is TGTGCCAGCTCACCGGAGGGGGCAAGCACTGAAGCTTTCTTT.

This chain joins TRBV5-6 and TRBJ1-2, with D possibly matching TRBD1 (5 bases). The length of the CDR3 is 16 residues. CDR1 SGHDT and CDR2 YYEEEE come from the germline V gene. Trimming cost V 3 bases and J 1 base, with 16 bases left between them. The CDR3 DNA follows: TGTGCCAGCAGCTCGGGAGTGGGGCCAGATAACTATGGCTACACCTTC. The encoded protein is CASSSGVGPDNYGYTF. The variable domain in full, completed from reference TRBV5-6 and TRBJ1-2, reads DAGVTQSPTHLIKTRGQQVTLRCSPKSGHDTVSWYQQALGQGPQFIFQYYEEEERQRGNFPDRFSGHQFPNYSSELNVNALLLGDSALYLCASSSGVGPDNYGYTFGSGTRLTVV.